A selection of T cell receptor beta chains follows, all from one sample in a study of T cells in Graves' hyperthyroidism and ophthalmopathy. TCRdb ran MiXCR on the multiplex PCR reads and lists one entry per CDR3 protein. The sample includes 550,000 to 700,000 distinct CDR3 sequences, about 45% of them seen just once. The sample consisted of peripheral blood or thyroid tissue (not recorded which). The receptors originated from an adult woman with Graves' disease, either hyperthyroidism or ophthalmopathy (not recorded which). CDR3s include the opening cysteine and the closing phenylalanine or tryptophan. Each record gives: J gene, V gene, CDR3 length, clone size, D gene, CDR3 protein, CDR3 DNA. D genes are given only for firm matches. The size entry is marked missing in some rows and otherwise reads once, few, many or a size class.

J: TRBJ2-1
V: TRBV15
length: 13
size: many
D: .
CDR3: CATRDTGLNEQFF
DNA: TGTGCCACCAGGGATACAGGACTCAATGAGCAGTTCTTC

J: TRBJ1-6
V: TRBV6-5
length: 13
size: once
D: .
CDR3: CASSYTPGTPLHF
DNA: TGTGCCAGCAGTTACACCCCCGGGACACCCCTCCACTTT

J: TRBJ2-5
V: TRBV7-2
length: 15
size: few
D: .
CDR3: CASSFERIGFRTQYF
DNA: TGTGCCAGCAGCTTTGAGAGGATTGGGTTTAGGACCCAGTACTTC

J: TRBJ2-7
V: TRBV27
length: 12
size: many
D: .
CDR3: CASSLPGYEQYF
DNA: TGTGCCAGCAGTTTACCAGGGTACGAGCAGTACTTC

J: TRBJ2-7
V: TRBV5-8
length: 17
size: many
D: TRBD2
CDR3: CASSSGGSSGFSYEQYF
DNA: TGTGCCAGCAGTTCGGGGGGGTCTAGCGGGTTCTCCTACGAGCAGTACTTC

J: TRBJ2-6
V: TRBV20-1
length: 12
size: .
D: .
CDR3: CSANSGANVLTF
DNA: TGCAGTGCAAACTCCGGGGCCAACGTCCTGACTTTC

J: TRBJ1-6
V: TRBV7-2
length: 14
size: few
D: .
CDR3: CASSLDVVNSPLHF
DNA: TGTGCCAGCAGCTTAGACGTGGTAAATTCACCCCTCCACTTT

J: TRBJ2-7
V: TRBV7-9
length: 14
size: once
D: .
CDR3: CASSLDHSSYEQYF
DNA: TGTGCCAGCAGCTTGGACCACAGCTCCTACGAGCAGTACTTC

J: TRBJ1-5
V: TRBV5-1
length: 14
size: many
D: .
CDR3: CASSLSAGNQPQHF
DNA: TGCGCCAGCAGCTTGTCGGCAGGTAATCAGCCCCAGCATTTT

J: TRBJ1-2
V: TRBV7-9
length: 13
size: few
D: TRBD1
CDR3: CASRGTGAGGYTF
DNA: TGTGCAAGTAGAGGGACAGGAGCGGGCGGCTACACCTTC

J: TRBJ2-7
V: TRBV5-1
length: 15
size: many
D: TRBD1
CDR3: CASSEGTASSYEQYF
DNA: TGCGCCAGCAGCGAAGGGACAGCCTCCTCCTACGAGCAGTACTTC

J: TRBJ1-1
V: TRBV7-2
length: 17
size: .
D: .
CDR3: CASSLGASSQENTEAFF
DNA: TGTGCCAGCAGCTTAGGGGCGTCTTCCCAGGAGAACACTGAAGCTTTCTTT

J: TRBJ2-7
V: TRBV29-1
length: 13
size: many
D: .
CDR3: CSVEGGDSYEQYF
DNA: TGCAGCGTTGAAGGCGGGGACTCCTACGAGCAGTACTTC

J: TRBJ2-7
V: TRBV7-2
length: 16
size: many
D: .
CDR3: CASSLSVTAGFWEQYF
DNA: TGTGCCAGCAGCTTATCAGTAACCGCCGGATTTTGGGAGCAGTACTTC

J: TRBJ2-5
V: TRBV7-9
length: 15
size: many
D: .
CDR3: CASSPPMELEETQYF
DNA: TGTGCCAGCAGCCCCCCGATGGAGCTCGAAGAGACCCAGTACTTC

J: TRBJ2-5
V: TRBV5-1
length: 15
size: .
D: .
CDR3: CASSPGTLGVETQYF
DNA: TGCGCCAGCAGCCCGGGGACCTTGGGGGTAGAGACCCAGTACTTC

J: TRBJ2-4
V: TRBV7-2
length: 14
size: few
D: .
CDR3: CASRPTGSQNIQYF
DNA: TGTGCCAGCAGACCAACAGGGTCCCAAAACATTCAGTACTTC

J: TRBJ1-2
V: TRBV7-2
length: 15
size: few
D: .
CDR3: CASSLGGGPNYGYTF
DNA: TGTGCCAGCAGCTTAGGGGGGGGCCCTAACTATGGCTACACCTTC

J: TRBJ2-7
V: TRBV2
length: 12
size: .
D: TRBD1
CDR3: CASITGDYEQYF
DNA: TGTGCCAGTATAACAGGGGATTACGAGCAGTACTTC

J: TRBJ2-7
V: TRBV12-3/TRBV12-4
length: 14
size: many
D: TRBD1
CDR3: CASSRRGQTYEQYF
DNA: TGTGCCAGCAGTCGTCGGGGACAGACCTACGAGCAGTACTTC

J: TRBJ1-1
V: TRBV4-1
length: 14
size: many
D: .
CDR3: CASSQGLLRTEAFF
DNA: TGCGCCAGCAGCCAAGGCCTCCTAAGGACTGAAGCTTTCTTT

J: TRBJ2-7
V: TRBV9
length: 14
size: .
D: TRBD1
CDR3: CADARGHGRYEQYF
DNA: TGTGCTGACGCCAGGGGGCACGGGCGCTACGAGCAGTACTTC

J: TRBJ2-7
V: TRBV5-6
length: 13
size: many
D: TRBD2
CDR3: CASSWGLDYEQYF
DNA: TGTGCCAGCAGCTGGGGACTAGACTACGAGCAGTACTTC

J: TRBJ1-1
V: TRBV20-1
length: 12
size: .
D: .
CDR3: CSARAGSFEAFF
DNA: TGCAGTGCTAGGGCAGGGAGTTTTGAAGCTTTCTTT

J: TRBJ2-7
V: TRBV14
length: 16
size: .
D: TRBD1
CDR3: CASSPVEQGVSYEQYF
DNA: TGTGCCAGCAGCCCTGTCGAACAGGGGGTCTCCTACGAGCAGTACTTC

J: TRBJ1-1
V: TRBV9
length: 14
size: .
D: .
CDR3: CASGAISSNTEAFF
DNA: TGTGCCAGCGGCGCCATCTCAAGTAACACTGAAGCTTTCTTT

J: TRBJ1-1
V: TRBV3-1
length: 12
size: .
D: .
CDR3: CASSSGIRVAFF
DNA: TGTGCCAGCAGCTCGGGCATACGCGTAGCTTTCTTC

J: TRBJ1-3
V: TRBV10-3
length: 16
size: many
D: .
CDR3: CATADSPGGSGNTIYF
DNA: TGTGCCACCGCTGATTCACCGGGGGGCTCTGGAAACACCATATATTTT

J: TRBJ1-6
V: TRBV2
length: 14
size: .
D: .
CDR3: CASSQVGGSSPLHF
DNA: TGTGCCAGCAGTCAGGTGGGGGGGAGTTCACCCCTCCACTTT

J: TRBJ1-5
V: TRBV7-9
length: 13
size: .
D: .
CDR3: CASSSGDLQPQHF
DNA: TGTGCCAGCAGCTCAGGCGATTTGCAGCCCCAGCATTTT